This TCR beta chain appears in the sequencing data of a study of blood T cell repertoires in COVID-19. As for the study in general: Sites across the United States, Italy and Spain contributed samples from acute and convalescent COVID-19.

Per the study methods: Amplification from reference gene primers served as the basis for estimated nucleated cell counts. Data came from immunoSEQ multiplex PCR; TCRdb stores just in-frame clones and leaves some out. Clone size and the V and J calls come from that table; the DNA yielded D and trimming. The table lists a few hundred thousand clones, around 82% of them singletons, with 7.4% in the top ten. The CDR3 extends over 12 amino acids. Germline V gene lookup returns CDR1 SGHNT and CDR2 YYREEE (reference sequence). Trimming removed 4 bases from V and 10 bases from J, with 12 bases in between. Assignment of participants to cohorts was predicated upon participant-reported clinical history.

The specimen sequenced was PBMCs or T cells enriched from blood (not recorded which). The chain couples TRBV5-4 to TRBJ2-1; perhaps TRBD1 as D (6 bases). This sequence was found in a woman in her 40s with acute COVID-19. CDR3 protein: CASSLDRREQFF. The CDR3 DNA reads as TGTGCCAGCAGCCTCGACAGGAGGGAGCAGTTCTTC.